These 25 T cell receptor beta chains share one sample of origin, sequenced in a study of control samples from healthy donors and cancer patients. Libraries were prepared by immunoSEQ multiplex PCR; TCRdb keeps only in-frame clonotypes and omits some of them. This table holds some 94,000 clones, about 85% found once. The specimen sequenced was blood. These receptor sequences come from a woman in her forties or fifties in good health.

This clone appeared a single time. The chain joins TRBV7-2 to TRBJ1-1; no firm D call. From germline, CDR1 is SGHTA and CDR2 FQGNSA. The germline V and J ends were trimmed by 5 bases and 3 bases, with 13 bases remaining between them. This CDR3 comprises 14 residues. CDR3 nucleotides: TGTGCCAGCAGCCCCTATGATGATGACACTGAAGCTTTCTTT. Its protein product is CASSPYDDDTEAFF.

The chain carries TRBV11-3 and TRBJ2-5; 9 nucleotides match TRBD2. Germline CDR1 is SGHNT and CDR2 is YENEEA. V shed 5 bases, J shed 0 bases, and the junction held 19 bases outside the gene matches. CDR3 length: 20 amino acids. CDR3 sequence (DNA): TGTGCCAGCAGCCCAAAAAGCGGGGGGCCTCACCTAATGTACCAAGAGACCCAGTACTTC. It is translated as CASSPKSGGPHLMYQETQYF.

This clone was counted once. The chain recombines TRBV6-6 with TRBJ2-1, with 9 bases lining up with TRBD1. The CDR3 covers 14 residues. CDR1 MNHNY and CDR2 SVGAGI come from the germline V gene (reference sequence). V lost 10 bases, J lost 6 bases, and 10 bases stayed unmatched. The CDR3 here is CAIAQTGQGNEQFF. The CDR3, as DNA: TGTGCCATTGCACAGACGGGACAGGGCAATGAGCAGTTCTTC.

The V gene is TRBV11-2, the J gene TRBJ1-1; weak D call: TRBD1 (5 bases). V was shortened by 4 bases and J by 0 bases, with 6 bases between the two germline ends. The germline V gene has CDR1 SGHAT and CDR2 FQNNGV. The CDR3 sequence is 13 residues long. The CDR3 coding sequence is TGTGCCAGCAGCTGGGGCTTGAACACTGAAGCTTTCTTT. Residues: CASSWGLNTEAFF.

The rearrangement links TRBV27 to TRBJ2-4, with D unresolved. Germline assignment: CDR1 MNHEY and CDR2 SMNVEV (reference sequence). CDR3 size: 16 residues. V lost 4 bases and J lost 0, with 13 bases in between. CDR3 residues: CASSSSSFVAKNIQYF. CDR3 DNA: TGTGCCAGCAGTTCCTCCAGCTTCGTAGCCAAAAACATTCAGTACTTC.

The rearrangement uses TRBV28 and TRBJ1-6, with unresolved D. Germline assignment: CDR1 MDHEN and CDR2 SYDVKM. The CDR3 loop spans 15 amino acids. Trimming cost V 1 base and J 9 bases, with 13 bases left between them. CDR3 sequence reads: CASSLSQLNGSPLHF. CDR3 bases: TGTGCCAGCAGTTTATCACAACTGAATGGTTCACCCCTCCACTTT.

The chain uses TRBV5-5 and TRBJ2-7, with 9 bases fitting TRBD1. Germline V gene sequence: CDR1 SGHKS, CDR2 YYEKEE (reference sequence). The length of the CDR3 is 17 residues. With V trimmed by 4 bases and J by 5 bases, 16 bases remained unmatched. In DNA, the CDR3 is TGTGCCAGCAGCCGTAGCTTGTTCGACAGGGGGATAGACGAGCAGTACTTC. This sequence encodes CASSRSLFDRGIDEQYF.

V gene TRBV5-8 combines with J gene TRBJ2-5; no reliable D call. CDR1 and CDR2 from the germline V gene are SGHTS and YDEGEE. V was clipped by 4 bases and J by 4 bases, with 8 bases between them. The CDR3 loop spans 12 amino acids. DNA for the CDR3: TGTGCCAGCAGCGCGGTCGGAGAGACCCAGTACTTC. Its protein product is CASSAVGETQYF.

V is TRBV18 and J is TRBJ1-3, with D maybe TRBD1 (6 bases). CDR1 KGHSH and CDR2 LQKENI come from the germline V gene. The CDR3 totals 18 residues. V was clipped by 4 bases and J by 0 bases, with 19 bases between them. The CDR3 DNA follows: TGTGCCAGCTCACAAAACCCACCAGGGGACACCTCTGGAAACACCATATATTTT. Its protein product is CASSQNPPGDTSGNTIYF.

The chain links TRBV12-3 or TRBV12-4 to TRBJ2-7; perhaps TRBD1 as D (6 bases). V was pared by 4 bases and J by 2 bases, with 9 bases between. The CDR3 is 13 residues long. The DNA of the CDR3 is TGTGCCAGCAGTTCAGGGGCCCCCTACGAGCAGTACTTC. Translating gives CASSSGAPYEQYF.

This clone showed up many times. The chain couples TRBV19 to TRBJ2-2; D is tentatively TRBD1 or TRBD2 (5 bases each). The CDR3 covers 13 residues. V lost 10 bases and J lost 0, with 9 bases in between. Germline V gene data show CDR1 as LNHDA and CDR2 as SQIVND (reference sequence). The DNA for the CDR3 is TGTGCCACGGGACGGCCGAACACCGGGGAGCTGTTTTTT. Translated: CATGRPNTGELFF.

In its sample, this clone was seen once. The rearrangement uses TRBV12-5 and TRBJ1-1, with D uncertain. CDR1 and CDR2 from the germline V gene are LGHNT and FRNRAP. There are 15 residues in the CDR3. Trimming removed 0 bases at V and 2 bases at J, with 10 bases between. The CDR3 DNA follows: TGTGCTAGTGGTTTGGTACTCGGCCGTAACACTGAAGCTTTCTTT. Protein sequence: CASGLVLGRNTEAFF.

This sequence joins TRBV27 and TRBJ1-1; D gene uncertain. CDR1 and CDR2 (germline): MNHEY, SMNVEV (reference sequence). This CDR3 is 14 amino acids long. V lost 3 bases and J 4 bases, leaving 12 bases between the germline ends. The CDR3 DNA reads TGTGCCAGCAGTTTCGGGCGGCGGGGCACTGAAGCTTTCTTT. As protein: CASSFGRRGTEAFF.

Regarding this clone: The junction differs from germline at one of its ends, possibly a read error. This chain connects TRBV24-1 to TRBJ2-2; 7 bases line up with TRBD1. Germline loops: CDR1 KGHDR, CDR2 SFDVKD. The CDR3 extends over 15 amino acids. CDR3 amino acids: CASGPDRVVCRGAVF. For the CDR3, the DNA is TGTGCCTCTGGGCCTGACAGGGTAGTTTGCCGGGGAGCTGTTTTT.

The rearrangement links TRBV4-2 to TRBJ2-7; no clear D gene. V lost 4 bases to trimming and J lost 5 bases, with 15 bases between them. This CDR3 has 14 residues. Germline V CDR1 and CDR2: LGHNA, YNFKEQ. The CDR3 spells CASSREWAGDEQYF. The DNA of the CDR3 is TGTGCCAGCAGCCGCGAATGGGCAGGCGACGAGCAGTACTTC.

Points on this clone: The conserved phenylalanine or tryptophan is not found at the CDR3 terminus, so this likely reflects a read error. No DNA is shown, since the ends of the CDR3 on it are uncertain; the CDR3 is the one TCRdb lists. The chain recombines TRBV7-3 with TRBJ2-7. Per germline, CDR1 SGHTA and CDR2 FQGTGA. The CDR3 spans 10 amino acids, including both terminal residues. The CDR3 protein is CASSLQGWGI.

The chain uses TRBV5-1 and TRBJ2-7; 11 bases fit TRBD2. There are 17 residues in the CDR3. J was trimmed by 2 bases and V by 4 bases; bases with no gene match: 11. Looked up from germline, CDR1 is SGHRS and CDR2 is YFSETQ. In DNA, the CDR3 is TGCGCCAGCAGCAGGCGAGCGACTAGCGGGATCCCCTACGAGCAGTACTTC. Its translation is CASSRRATSGIPYEQYF.

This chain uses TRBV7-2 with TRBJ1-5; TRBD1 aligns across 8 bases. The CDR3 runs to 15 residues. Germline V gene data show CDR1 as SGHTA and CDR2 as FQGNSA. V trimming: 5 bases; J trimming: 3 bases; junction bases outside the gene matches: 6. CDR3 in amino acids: CASSPTGDPNQPQHF. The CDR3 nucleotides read TGTGCCAGCAGCCCGACAGGGGACCCCAATCAGCCCCAGCATTTT.

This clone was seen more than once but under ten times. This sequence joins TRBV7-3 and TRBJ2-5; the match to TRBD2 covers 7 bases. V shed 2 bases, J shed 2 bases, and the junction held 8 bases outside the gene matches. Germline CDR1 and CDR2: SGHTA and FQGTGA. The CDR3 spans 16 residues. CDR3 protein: CASSLGRGRSQETQYF. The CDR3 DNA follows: TGTGCCAGCAGCTTAGGGCGGGGGAGGTCGCAAGAGACCCAGTACTTC.

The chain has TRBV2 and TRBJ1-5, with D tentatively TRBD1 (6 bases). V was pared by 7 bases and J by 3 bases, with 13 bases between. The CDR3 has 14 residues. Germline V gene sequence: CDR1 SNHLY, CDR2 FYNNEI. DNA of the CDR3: TGTGCCAGCAACAGAGGACAGAACAATCAGCCCCAGCATTTT. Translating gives CASNRGQNNQPQHF. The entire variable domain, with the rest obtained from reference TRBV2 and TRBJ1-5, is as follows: EPEVTQTPSHQVTQMGQEVILRCVPISNHLYFYWYRQILGQKVEFLVSFYNNEISEKSEIFDDQFSVERPDGSNFTLKIRSTKLEDSAMYFCASNRGQNNQPQHFGDGTRLSIL.

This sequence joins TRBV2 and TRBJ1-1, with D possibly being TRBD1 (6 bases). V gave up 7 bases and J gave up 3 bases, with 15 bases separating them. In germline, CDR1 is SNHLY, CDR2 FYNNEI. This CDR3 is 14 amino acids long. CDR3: CASNTKGGYTEAFF. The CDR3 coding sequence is TGTGCCAGCAATACCAAGGGGGGATACACTGAAGCTTTCTTT.

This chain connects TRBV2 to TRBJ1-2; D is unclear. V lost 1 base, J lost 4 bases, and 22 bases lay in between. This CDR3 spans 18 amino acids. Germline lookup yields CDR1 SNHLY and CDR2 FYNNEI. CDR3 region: CASSEDYPGRTATYGYTF. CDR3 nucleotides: TGTGCCAGCAGTGAAGATTATCCGGGCCGAACGGCTACCTATGGCTACACCTTC.

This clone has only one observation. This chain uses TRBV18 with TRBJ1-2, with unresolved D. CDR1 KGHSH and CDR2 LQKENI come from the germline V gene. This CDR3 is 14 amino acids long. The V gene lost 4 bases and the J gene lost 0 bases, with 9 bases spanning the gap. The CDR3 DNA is TGTGCCAGCTCACTATCTGGAGCTAACTATGGCTACACCTTC. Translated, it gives CASSLSGANYGYTF.

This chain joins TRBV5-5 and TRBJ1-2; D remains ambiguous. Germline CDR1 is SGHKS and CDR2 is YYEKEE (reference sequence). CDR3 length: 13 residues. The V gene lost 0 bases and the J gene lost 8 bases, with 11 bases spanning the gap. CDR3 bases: TGTGCCAGCAGCTTGGAATGGGCTGGGGGCTACACCTTC. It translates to CASSLEWAGGYTF.

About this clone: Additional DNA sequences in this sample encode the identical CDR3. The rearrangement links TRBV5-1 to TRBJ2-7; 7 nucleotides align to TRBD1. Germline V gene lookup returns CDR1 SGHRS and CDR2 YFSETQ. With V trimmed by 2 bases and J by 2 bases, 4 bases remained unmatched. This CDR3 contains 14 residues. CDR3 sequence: CASSLGGGPYEQYF. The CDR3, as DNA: TGCGCCAGCAGCTTAGGGGGCGGCCCCTACGAGCAGTACTTC.